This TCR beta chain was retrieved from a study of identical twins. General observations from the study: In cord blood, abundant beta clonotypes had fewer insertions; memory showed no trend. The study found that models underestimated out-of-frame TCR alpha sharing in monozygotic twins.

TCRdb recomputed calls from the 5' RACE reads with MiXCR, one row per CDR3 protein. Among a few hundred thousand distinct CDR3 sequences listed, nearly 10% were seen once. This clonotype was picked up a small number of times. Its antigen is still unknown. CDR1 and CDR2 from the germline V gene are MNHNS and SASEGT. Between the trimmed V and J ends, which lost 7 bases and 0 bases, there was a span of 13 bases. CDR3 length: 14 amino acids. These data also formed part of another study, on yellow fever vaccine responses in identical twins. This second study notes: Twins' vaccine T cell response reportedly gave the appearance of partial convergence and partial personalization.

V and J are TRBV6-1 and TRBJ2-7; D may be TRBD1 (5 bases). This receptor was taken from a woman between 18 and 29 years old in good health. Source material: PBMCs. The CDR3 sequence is CASIDRTSSYEQYF. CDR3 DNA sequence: TGTGCCAGCATTGACAGAACGAGCTCCTACGAGCAGTACTTC.